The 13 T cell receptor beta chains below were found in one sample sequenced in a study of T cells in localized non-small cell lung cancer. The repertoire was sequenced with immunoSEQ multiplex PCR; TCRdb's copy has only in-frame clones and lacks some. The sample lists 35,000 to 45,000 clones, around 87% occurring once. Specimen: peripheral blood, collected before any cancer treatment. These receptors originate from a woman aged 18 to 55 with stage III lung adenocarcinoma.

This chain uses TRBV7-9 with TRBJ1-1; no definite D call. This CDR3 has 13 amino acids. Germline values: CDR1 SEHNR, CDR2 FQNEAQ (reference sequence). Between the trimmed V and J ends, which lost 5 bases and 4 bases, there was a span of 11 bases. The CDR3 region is CASSPSFGTEAFF. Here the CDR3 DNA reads TGTGCCAGCAGCCCCAGTTTCGGCACTGAAGCTTTCTTT.

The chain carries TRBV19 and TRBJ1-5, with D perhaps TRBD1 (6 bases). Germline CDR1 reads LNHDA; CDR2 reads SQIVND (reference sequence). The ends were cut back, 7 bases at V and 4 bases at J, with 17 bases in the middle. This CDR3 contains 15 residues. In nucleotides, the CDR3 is TGTGCCAGTATGGACAGCACGATAGCAAATCAGCCCCAGCATTTT. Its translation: CASMDSTIANQPQHF.

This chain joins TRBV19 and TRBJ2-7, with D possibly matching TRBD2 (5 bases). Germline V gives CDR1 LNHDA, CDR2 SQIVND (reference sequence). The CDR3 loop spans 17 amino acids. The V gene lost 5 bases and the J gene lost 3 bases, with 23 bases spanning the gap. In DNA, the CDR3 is TGTGCCAGTAGTTTTAACGACCTTCTGGGGAGAGACTACGAGCAGTACTTC. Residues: CASSFNDLLGRDYEQYF.

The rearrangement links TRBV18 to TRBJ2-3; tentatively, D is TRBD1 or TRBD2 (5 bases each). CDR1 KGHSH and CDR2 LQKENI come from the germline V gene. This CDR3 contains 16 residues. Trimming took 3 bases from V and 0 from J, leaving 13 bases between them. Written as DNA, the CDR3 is TGTGCCAGCTCACCTGCCGGGACCCGGAGCACAGATACGCAGTATTTT. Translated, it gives CASSPAGTRSTDTQYF.

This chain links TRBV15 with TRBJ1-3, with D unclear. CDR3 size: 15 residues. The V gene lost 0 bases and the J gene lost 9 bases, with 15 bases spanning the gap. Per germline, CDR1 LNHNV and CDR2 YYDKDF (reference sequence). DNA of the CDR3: TGTGCCACCAGCAGAGATAGGACGGGGTCCTCCACCATATATTTT. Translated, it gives CATSRDRTGSSTIYF. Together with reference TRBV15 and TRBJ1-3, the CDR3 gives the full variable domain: DAMVIQNPRYQVTQFGKPVTLSCSQTLNHNVMYWYQQKSSQAPKLLFHYYDKDFNNEADTPDNFQSRRPNTSFCFLDIRSPGLGDTAMYLCATSRDRTGSSTIYFGEGSWLTVV.

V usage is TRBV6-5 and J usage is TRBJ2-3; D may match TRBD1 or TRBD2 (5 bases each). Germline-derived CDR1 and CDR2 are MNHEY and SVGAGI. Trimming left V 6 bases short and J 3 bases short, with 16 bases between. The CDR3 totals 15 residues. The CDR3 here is CASSSRDGKTDTQYF. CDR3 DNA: TGTGCCAGCAGCTCTCGGGACGGAAAAACAGATACGCAGTATTTT.

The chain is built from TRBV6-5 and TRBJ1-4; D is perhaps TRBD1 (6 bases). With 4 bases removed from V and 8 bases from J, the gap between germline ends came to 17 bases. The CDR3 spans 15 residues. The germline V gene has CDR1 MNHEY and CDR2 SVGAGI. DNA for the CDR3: TGTGCCAGCAGTTCCCGACAGGAGATTAAAGAAAAACTGTTTTTT. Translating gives CASSSRQEIKEKLFF.

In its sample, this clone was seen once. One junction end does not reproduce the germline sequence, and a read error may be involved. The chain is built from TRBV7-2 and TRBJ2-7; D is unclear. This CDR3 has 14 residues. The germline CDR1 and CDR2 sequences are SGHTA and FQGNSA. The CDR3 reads CASSSPRASHEQYF. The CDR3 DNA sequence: TGTGCCAGCAGCTCCCCCCGGGCCTCCCACGAGCAGTACTTC.

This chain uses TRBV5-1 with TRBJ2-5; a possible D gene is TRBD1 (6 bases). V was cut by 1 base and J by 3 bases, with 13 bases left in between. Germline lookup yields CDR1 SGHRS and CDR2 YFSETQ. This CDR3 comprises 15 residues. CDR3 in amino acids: CASSLFGGGEETQYF. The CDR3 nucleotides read TGCGCCAGCAGCTTGTTTGGGGGCGGAGAAGAGACCCAGTACTTC.

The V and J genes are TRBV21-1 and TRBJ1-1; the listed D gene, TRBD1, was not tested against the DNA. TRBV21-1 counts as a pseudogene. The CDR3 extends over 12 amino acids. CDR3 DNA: TGTGCCAGCAGCCACGCCAGGCAGACAGCTTTCTTT. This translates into CASSHARQTAFF.

DNA of the CDR3: TGTGCCAGCAGTGACGCGGGCCTCACCACCTATAATTCACCCCTCCACTTT. Its translation: CASSDAGLTTYNSPLHF. The chain carries TRBV2 and TRBJ1-6; no clear D gene. In germline, CDR1 is SNHLY, CDR2 FYNNEI. CDR3 length: 17 residues. The V and J ends lost 3 bases and 2 bases respectively, with 14 bases between them.

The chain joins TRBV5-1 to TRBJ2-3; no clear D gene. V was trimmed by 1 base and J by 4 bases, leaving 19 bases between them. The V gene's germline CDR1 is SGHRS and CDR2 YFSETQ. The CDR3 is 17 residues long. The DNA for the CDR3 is TGCGCCAGCAGCTTGACCCACTTGGGGTCCGCGGCAGATACGCAGTATTTT. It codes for CASSLTHLGSAADTQYF.

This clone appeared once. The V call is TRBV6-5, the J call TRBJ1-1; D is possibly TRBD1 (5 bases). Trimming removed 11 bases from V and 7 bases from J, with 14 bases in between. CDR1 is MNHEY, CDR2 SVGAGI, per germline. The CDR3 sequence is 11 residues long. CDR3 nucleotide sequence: TGTGCCGCGATCTGGGGGGGTGAAGCTTTCTTT. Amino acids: CAAIWGGEAFF.